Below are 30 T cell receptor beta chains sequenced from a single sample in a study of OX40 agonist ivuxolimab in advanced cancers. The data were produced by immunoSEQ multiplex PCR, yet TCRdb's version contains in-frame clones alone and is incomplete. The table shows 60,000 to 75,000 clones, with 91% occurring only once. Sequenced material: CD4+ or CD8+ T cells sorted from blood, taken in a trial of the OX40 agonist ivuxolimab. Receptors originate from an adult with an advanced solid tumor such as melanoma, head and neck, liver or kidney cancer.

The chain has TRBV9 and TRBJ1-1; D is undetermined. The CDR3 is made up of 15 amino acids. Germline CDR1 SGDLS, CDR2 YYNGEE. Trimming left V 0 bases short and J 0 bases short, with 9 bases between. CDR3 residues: CASSVASRMNTEAFF. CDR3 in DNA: TGTGCCAGCAGCGTAGCGTCGAGAATGAACACTGAAGCTTTCTTT.

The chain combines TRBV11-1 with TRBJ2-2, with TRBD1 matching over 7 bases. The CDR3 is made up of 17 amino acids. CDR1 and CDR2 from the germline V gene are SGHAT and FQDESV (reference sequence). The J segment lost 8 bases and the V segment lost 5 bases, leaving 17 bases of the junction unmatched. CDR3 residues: CASSQSPGTALSGELFF. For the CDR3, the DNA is TGTGCCAGCAGCCAATCACCCGGGACAGCCTTAAGTGGGGAGCTGTTTTTT.

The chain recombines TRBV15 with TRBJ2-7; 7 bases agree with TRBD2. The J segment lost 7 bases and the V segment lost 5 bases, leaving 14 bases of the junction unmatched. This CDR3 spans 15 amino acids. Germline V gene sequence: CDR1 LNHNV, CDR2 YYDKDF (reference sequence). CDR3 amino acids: CATSEDGGEGLEQYF. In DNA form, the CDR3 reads TGTGCCACCAGCGAAGATGGAGGGGAGGGGCTAGAGCAGTACTTC.

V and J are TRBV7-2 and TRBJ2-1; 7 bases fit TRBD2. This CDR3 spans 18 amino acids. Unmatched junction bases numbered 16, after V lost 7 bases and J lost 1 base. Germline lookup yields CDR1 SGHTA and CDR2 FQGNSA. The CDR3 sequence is CASTLHWRERVSYNEQFF. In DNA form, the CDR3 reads TGTGCCAGCACCCTCCATTGGCGGGAGCGGGTGTCCTACAATGAGCAGTTCTTC.

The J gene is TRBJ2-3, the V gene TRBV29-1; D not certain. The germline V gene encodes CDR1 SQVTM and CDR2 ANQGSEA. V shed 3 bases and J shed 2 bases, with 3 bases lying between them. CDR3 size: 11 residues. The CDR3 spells CSVDVTDTQYF. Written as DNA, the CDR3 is TGCAGCGTTGATGTCACAGATACGCAGTATTTT.

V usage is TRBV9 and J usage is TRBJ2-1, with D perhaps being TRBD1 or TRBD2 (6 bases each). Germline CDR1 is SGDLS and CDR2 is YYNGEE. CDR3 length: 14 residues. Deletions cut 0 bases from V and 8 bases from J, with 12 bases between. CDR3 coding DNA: TGTGCCAGCAGCGTAGCCTCGGGGGCACATGAGCAGTTCTTC. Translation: CASSVASGAHEQFF.

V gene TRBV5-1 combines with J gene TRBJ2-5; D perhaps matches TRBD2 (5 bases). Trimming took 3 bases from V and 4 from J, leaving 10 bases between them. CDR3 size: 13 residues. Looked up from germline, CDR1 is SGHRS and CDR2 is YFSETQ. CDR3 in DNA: TGCGCCAGCAGCTACTGGAGCGGAGAGACCCAGTACTTC. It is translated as CASSYWSGETQYF. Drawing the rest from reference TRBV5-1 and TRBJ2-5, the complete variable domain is KAGVTQTPRYLIKTRGQQVTLSCSPISGHRSVSWYQQTPGQGLQFLFEYFSETQRNKGNFPGRFSGRQFSNSRSEMNVSTLELGDSALYLCASSYWSGETQYFGPGTRLLVL.

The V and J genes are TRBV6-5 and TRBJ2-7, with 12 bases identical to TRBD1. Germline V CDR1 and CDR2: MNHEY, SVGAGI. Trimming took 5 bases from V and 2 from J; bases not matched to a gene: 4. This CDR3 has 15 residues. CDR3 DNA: TGTGCCAGCAGTCAGGGACAGGGGGCGGCCTACGAGCAGTACTTC. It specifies CASSQGQGAAYEQYF.

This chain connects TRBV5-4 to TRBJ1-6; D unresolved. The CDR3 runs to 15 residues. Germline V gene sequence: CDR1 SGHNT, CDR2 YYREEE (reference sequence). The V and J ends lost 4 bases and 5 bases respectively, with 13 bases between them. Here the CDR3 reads CASSHSGENNSPLHF. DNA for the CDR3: TGTGCCAGCAGCCATTCTGGGGAAAATAATTCACCCCTCCACTTT.

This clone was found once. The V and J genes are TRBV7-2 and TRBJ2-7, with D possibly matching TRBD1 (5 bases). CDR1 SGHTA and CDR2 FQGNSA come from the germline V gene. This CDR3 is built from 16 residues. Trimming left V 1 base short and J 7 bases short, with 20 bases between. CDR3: CASSLELVPGSGEQYF. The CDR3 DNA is TGTGCCAGCAGCTTAGAGCTGGTGCCAGGGTCAGGGGAGCAGTACTTC.

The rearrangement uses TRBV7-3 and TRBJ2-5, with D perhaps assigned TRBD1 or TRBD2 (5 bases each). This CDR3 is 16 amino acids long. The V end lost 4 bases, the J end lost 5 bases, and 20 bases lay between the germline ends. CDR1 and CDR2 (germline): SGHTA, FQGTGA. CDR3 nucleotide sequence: TGTGCCAGCAGCTCTATGGGGCCGGGGCGCGGGGAGACCCAGTACTTC. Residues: CASSSMGPGRGETQYF. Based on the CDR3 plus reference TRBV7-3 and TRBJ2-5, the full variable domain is GAGVSQTPSNKVTEKGKYVELRCDPISGHTALYWYRQSLGQGPEFLIYFQGTGAADDSGLPNDRFFAVRPEGSVSTLKIQRTERGDSAVYLCASSSMGPGRGETQYFGPGTRLLVL.

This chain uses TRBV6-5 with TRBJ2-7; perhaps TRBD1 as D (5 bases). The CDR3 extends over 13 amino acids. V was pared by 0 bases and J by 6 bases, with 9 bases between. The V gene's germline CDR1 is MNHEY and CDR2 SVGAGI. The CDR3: CASSYSPQGEQYF. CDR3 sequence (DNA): TGTGCCAGCAGTTACTCGCCTCAGGGCGAGCAGTACTTC.

CDR3 coding DNA: TGTGCCAGCAGCTCCCCCGGGGGCCATGAGCAGTTCTTC. Protein: CASSSPGGHEQFF. This chain connects TRBV7-9 to TRBJ2-1, with D possibly called TRBD1 or TRBD2 (6 bases each). This CDR3 is 13 amino acids long. Germline V gene data show CDR1 as SEHNR and CDR2 as FQNEAQ (reference sequence). Trimming removed 4 bases from V and 8 bases from J, with 12 bases in between.

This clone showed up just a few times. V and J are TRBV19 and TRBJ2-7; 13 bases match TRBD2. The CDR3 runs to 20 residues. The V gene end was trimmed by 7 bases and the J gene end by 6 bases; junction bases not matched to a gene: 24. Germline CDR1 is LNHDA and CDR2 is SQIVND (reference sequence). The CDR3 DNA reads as TGTGCCAGTATCCCCGCGATCCCCCGACTAGCGGGGGGCTCGCAATCCGAGCAGTACGTC. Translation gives CASIPAIPRLAGGSQSEQYV.

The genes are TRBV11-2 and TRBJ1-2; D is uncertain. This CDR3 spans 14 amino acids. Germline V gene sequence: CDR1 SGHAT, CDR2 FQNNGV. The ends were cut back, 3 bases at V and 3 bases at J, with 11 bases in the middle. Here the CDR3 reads CASSLEPGDYGYTF. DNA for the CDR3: TGTGCCAGCAGCTTGGAACCAGGCGACTATGGCTACACCTTC.

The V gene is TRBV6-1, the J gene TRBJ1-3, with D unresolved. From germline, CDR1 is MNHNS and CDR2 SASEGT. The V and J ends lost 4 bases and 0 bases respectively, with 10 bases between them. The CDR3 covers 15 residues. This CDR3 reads CASSVENYSGNTIYF. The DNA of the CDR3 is TGTGCCAGCAGTGTGGAGAATTACTCTGGAAACACCATATATTTT.

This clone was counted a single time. In nucleotides, the CDR3 is TGTGCCAGCAGCGAAGGGACAGCCGATACGCAGTATTTT. Protein: CASSEGTADTQYF. V is TRBV11-3 and J is TRBJ2-3, with TRBD1 matching 7 bases. This CDR3 spans 13 amino acids. From germline, CDR1 is SGHNT and CDR2 YENEEA. V lost 5 bases, J lost 6 bases, and 5 bases stayed unmatched.

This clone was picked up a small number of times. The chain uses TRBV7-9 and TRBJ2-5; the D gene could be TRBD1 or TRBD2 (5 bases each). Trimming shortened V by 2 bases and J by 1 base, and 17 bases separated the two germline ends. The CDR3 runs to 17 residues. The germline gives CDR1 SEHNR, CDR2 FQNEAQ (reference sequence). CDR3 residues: CASSLSMAGTIQETQYF. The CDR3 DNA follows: TGTGCCAGCAGCTTATCGATGGCCGGGACCATCCAAGAGACCCAGTACTTC.

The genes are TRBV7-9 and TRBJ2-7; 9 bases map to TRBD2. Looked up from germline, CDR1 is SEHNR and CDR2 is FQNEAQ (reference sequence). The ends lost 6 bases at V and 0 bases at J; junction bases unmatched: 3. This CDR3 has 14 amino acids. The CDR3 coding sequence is TGTGCCAGCAGTTCGACTAGCGGCTCCTACGAGCAGTACGTC. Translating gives CASSSTSGSYEQYV.

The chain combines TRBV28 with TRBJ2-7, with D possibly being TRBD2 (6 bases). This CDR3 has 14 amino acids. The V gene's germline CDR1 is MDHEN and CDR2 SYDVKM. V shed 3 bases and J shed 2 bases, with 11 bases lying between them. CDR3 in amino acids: CASSFGGIPYEQYF. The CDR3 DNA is TGTGCCAGCAGTTTTGGCGGGATCCCCTACGAGCAGTACTTC.

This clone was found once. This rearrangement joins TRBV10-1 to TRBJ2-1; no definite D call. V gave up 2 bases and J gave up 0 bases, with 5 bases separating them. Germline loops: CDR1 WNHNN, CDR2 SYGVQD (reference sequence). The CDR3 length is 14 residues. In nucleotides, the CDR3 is TGCGCCAGCAGTGAGGGCAGCTCCTACAATGAGCAGTTCTTC. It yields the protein CASSEGSSYNEQFF.

The CDR3 region is CASRAGQGAHYGYTF. As DNA, the CDR3 is TGTGCCAGCAGGGCCGGACAGGGAGCCCACTATGGCTACACCTTC. This sequence joins TRBV6-5 and TRBJ1-2; TRBD1 matches 8 bases. With 6 bases clipped from V and 3 bases from J, the junction kept 9 bases outside the gene matches. Germline CDR1 MNHEY, CDR2 SVGAGI. This CDR3 spans 15 amino acids.

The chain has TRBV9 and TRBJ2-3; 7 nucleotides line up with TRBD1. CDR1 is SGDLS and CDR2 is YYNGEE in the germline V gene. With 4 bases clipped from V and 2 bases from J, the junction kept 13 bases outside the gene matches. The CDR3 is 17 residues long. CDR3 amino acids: CASSPHRQGPNTDTQYF. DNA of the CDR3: TGTGCCAGCAGCCCCCACCGACAGGGACCAAACACAGATACGCAGTATTTT.

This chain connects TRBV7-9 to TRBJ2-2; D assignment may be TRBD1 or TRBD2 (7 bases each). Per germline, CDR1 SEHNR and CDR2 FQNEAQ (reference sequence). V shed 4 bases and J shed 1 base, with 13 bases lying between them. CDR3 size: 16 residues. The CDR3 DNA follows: TGTGCCAGCAGCTCTCCAGGGGGGGTGAACACCGGGGAGCTGTTTTTT. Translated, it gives CASSSPGGVNTGELFF.

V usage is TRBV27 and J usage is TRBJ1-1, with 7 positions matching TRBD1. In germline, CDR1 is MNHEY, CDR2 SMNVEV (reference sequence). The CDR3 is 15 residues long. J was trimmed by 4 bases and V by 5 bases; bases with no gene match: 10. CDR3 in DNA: TGTGCCAGCAGTAAGCGACAGGGTACTCTCACTGAAGCTTTCTTT. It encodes CASSKRQGTLTEAFF.

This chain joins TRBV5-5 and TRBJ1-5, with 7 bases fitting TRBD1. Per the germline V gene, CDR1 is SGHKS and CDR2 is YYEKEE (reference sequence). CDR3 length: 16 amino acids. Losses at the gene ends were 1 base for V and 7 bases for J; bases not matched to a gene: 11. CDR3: CASSLTGDGGWQPQHF. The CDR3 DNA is TGTGCCAGCAGCTTGACAGGGGATGGGGGTTGGCAGCCCCAGCATTTT.

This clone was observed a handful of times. The CDR3 coding sequence is TGTGCCAGTAGTATTCGGACTAAATACGAGCAGTACGTC. Protein sequence: CASSIRTKYEQYV. This chain joins TRBV19 and TRBJ2-7; maybe TRBD2 (6 bases). From germline, CDR1 is LNHDA and CDR2 SQIVND (reference sequence). The CDR3 is 13 residues long. V was pared by 3 bases and J by 4 bases, with 10 bases between.

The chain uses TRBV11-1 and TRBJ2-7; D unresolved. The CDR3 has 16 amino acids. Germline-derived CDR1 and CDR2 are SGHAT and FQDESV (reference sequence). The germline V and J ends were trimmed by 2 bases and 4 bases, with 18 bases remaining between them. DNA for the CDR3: TGTGCCAGCAGCTTAAATCTTGGACCCAGGATGTACGAGCAGTACTTC. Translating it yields CASSLNLGPRMYEQYF.

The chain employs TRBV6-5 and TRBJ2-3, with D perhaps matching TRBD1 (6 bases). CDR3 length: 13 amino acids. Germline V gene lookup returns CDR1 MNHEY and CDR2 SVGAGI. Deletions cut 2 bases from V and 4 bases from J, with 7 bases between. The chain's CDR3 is CASSYGGADTQYF. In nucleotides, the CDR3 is TGTGCCAGCAGTTACGGGGGCGCAGATACGCAGTATTTT.

CDR3 amino acids: CASSSPLEGNTEAFF. DNA for the CDR3: TGTGCCAGTAGTTCCCCGTTGGAGGGCAACACTGAAGCTTTCTTT. The rearrangement joins TRBV19 to TRBJ1-1; unclear D gene. CDR1 and CDR2 from the germline V gene are LNHDA and SQIVND (reference sequence). This CDR3 is 15 amino acids long. V was pared by 5 bases and J by 2 bases, with 15 bases between.